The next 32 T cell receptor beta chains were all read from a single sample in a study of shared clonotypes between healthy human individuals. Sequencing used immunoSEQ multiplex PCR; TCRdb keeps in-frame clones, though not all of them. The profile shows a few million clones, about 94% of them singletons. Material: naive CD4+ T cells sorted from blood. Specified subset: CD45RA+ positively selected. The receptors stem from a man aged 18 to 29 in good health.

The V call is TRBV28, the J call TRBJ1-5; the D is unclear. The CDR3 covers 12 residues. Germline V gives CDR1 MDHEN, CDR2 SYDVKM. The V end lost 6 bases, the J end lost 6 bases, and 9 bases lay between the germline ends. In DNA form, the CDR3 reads TGTGCCAGCAGCCCCTGGGGTCAGCCCCAGCATTTT. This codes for CASSPWGQPQHF.

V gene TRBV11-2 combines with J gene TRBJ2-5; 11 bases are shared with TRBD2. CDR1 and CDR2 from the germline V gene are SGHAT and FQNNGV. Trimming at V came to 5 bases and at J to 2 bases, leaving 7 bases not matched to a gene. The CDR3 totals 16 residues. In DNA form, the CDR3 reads TGTGCCAGCAGCACCCGACTAGCGGGGTTTCAAGAGACCCAGTACTTC. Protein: CASSTRLAGFQETQYF.

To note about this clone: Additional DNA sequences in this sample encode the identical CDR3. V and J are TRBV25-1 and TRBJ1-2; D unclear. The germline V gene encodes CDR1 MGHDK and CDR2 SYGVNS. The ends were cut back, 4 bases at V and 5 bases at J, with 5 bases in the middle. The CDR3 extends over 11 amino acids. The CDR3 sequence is CASSASYGYTF. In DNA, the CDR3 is TGTGCCAGCAGTGCTTCATATGGCTACACCTTC.

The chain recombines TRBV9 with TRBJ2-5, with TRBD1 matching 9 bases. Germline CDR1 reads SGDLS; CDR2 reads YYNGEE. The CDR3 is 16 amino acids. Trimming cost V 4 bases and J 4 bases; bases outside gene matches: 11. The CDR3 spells CASSRDRDVGRETQYF. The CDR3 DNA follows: TGTGCCAGCAGCCGGGACAGGGATGTGGGGAGAGAGACCCAGTACTTC.

The DNA of the CDR3 is TGTGCCAGCAGTACCGTTCAGGGGAACACTGAAGCTTTCTTT. Translated, it gives CASSTVQGNTEAFF. The chain recombines TRBV2 with TRBJ1-1; D is possibly TRBD1 (5 bases). The ends were cut back, 5 bases at V and 1 base at J, with 11 bases in the middle. This CDR3 is 14 amino acids long. Germline V gene data show CDR1 as SNHLY and CDR2 as FYNNEI. Supplemented by reference TRBV2 and TRBJ1-1, the full variable domain reads EPEVTQTPSHQVTQMGQEVILRCVPISNHLYFYWYRQILGQKVEFLVSFYNNEISEKSEIFDDQFSVERPDGSNFTLKIRSTKLEDSAMYFCASSTVQGNTEAFFGQGTRLTVV.

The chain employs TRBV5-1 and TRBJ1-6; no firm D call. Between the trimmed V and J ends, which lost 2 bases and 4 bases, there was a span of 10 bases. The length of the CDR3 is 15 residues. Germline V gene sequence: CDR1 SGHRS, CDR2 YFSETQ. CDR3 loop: CASSFGQQYNSPLHF. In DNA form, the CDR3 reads TGCGCCAGCAGCTTTGGCCAGCAGTATAATTCACCCCTCCACTTT.

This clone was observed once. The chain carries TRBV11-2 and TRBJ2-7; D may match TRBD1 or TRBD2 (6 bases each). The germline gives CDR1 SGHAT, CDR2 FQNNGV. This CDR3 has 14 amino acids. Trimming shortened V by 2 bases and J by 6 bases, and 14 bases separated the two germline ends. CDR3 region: CASSLQEGGIEQYF. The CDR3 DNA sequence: TGTGCCAGCAGCTTACAAGAGGGGGGCATCGAGCAGTACTTC. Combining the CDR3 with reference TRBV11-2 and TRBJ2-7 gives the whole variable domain EAGVAQSPRYKIIEKRQSVAFWCNPISGHATLYWYQQILGQGPKLLIQFQNNGVVDDSQLPKDRFSAERLKGVDSTLKIQPAKLEDSAVYLCASSLQEGGIEQYFGPGTRLTVT.

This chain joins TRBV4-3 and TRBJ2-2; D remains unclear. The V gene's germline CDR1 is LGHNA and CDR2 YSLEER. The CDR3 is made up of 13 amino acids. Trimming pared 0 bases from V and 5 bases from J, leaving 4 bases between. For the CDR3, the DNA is TGCGCCAGCAGCCAAGATAGTACCGGGGAGCTGTTTTTT. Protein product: CASSQDSTGELFF.

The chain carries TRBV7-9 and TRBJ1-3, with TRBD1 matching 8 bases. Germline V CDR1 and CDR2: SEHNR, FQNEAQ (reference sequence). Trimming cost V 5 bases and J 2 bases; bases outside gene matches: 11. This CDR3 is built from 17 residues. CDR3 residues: CASSRQDREAPGNTIYF. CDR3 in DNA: TGTGCCAGCAGCCGGCAGGACAGGGAAGCACCTGGAAACACCATATATTTT.

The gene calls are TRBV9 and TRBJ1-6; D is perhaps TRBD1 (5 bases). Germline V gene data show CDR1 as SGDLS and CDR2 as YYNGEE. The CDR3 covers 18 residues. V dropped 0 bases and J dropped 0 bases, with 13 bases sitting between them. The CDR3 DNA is TGTGCCAGCAGCGTAGCAGGACACAAGAGCTCCTATAATTCACCCCTCCACTTT. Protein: CASSVAGHKSSYNSPLHF.

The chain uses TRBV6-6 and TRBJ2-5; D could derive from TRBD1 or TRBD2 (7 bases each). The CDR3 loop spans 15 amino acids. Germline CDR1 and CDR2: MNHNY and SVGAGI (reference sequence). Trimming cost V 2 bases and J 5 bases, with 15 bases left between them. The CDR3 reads CASSYQGGQWETQYF. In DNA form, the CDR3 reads TGTGCCAGCAGTTACCAGGGGGGGCAATGGGAGACCCAGTACTTC.

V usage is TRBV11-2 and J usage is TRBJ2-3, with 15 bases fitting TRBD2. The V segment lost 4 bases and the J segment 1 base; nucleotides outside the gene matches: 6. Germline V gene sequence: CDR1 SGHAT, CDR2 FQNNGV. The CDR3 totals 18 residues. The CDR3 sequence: CASSSRTSGGARTDTQYF. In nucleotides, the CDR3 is TGTGCCAGCAGCTCTCGGACTAGCGGGGGGGCTCGCACAGATACGCAGTATTTT.

In DNA form, the CDR3 reads TGTGCCAGCAGCTCCTCCGGGACAGGGGGCCGAAATGAGCAGTTCTTC. Encoded protein: CASSSSGTGGRNEQFF. The J gene is TRBJ2-1, the V gene TRBV7-9, with TRBD1 identical over 12 bases. The V gene's germline CDR1 is SEHNR and CDR2 FQNEAQ (reference sequence). The CDR3 is made up of 16 amino acids. V was clipped by 4 bases and J by 7 bases; unmatched bases: 8.

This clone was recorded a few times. CDR3 DNA sequence: TGTGCCAGCAGCCGGGACAGGGATCCTGAAGCTTTCTTT. Translation: CASSRDRDPEAFF. The rearrangement links TRBV7-8 to TRBJ1-1; 9 bases agree with TRBD1. The CDR3 totals 13 residues. The junction had 4 bases not matched to a gene; V was cut back by 5 bases and J by 6 bases. Germline lookup yields CDR1 SGHVS and CDR2 FQNEAQ.

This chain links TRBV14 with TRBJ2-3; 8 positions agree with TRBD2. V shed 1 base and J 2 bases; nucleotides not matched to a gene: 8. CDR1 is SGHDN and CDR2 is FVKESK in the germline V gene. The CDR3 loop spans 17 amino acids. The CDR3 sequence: CASSQVSRGANTDTQYF. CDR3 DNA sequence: TGTGCCAGCAGCCAAGTTTCGCGGGGGGCCAACACAGATACGCAGTATTTT.

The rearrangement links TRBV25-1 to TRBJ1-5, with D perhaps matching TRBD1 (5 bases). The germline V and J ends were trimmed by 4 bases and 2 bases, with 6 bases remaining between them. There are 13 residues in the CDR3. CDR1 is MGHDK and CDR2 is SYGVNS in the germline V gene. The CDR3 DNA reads TGTGCCAGCAGTGTACAGGGCAATCAGCCCCAGCATTTT. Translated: CASSVQGNQPQHF.

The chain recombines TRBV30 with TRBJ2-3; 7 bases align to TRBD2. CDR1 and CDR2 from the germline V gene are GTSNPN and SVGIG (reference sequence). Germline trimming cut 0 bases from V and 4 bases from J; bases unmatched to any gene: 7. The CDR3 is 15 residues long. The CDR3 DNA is TGTGCCTGGAGTGTAAGGCAAAGCGGGGCAGATACGCAGTATTTT. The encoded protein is CAWSVRQSGADTQYF.

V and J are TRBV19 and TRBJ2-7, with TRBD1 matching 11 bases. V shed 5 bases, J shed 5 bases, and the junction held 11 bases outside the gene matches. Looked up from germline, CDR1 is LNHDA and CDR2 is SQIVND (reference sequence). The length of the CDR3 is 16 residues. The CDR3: CASSPSRGQGAHEQYF. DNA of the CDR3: TGTGCCAGTAGTCCATCCCGAGGACAGGGGGCGCACGAGCAGTACTTC.

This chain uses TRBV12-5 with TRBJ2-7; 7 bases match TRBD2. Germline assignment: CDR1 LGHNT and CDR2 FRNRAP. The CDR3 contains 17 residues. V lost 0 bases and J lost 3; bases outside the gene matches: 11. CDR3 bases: TGTGCTAGTGGTTTGGTACTCGGGCTAGCGGCTAGCTACGAGCAGTACTTC. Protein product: CASGLVLGLAASYEQYF.

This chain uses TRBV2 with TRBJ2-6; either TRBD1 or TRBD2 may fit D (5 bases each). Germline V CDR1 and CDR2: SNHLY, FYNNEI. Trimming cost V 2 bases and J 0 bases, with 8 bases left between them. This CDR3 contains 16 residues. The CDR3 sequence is CASSEWGSSGANVLTF. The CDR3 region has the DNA TGTGCCAGCAGTGAATGGGGGAGCTCTGGGGCCAACGTCCTGACTTTC.

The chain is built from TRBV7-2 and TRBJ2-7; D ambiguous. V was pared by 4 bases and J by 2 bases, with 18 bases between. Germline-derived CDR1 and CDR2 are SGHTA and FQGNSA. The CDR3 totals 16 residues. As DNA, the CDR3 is TGTGCCAGCAGCTCTTACACTTTGAGCAGTACCTACGAGCAGTACTTC. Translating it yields CASSSYTLSSTYEQYF.

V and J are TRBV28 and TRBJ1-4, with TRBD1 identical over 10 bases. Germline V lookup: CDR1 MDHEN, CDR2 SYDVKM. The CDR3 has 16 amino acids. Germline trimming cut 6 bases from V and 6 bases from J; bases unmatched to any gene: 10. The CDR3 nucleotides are TGTGCCAGCAGCTCCCCGACAGGGGGCAGAGATGAAAAACTGTTTTTT. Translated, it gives CASSSPTGGRDEKLFF.

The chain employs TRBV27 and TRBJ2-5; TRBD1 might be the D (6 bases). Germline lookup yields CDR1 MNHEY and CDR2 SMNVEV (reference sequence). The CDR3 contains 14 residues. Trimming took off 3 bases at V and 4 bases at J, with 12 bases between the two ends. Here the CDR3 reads CASSLSGTSETQYF. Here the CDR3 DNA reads TGTGCCAGCAGTTTGTCAGGGACATCAGAGACCCAGTACTTC.

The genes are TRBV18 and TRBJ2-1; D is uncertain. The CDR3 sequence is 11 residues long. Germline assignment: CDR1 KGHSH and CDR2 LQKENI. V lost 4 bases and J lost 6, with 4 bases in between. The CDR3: CASSRPNEQFF. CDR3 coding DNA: TGTGCCAGCTCACGACCCAATGAGCAGTTCTTC.

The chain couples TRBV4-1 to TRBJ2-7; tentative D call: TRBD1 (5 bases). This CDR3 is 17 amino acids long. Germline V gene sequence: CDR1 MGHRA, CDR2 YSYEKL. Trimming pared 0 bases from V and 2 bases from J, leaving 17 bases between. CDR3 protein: CASSQDFRQGLPYEQYF. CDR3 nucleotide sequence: TGCGCCAGCAGCCAAGATTTCCGGCAGGGCCTTCCCTACGAGCAGTACTTC.

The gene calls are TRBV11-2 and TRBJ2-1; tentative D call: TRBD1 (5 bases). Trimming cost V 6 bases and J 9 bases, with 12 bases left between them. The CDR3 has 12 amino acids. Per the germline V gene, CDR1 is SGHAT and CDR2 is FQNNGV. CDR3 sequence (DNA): TGTGCCAGCAGTTTACAGGTGATTGAGCAGTTCTTC. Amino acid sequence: CASSLQVIEQFF. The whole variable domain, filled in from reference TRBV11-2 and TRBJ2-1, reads EAGVAQSPRYKIIEKRQSVAFWCNPISGHATLYWYQQILGQGPKLLIQFQNNGVVDDSQLPKDRFSAERLKGVDSTLKIQPAKLEDSAVYLCASSLQVIEQFFGPGTRLTVL.

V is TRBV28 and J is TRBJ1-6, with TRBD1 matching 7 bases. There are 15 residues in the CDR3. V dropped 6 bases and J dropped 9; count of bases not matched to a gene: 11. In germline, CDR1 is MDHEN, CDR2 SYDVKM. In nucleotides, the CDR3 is TGTGCCAGCAGGAACGACAGGGCATTAGGTTCACCCCTCCACTTT. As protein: CASRNDRALGSPLHF. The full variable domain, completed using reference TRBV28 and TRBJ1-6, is DVKVTQSSRYLVKRTGEKVFLECVQDMDHENMFWYRQDPGLGLRLIYFSYDVKMKEKGDIPEGYSVSREKKERFSLILESASTNQTSMYLCASRNDRALGSPLHFGNGTRLTVT.

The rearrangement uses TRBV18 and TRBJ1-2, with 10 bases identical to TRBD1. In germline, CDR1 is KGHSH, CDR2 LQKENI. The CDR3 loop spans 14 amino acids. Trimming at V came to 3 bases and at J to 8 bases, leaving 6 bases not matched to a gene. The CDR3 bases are TGTGCCAGCTCACCCTGGGACAGGGGACGAGGCTACACCTTC. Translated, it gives CASSPWDRGRGYTF.

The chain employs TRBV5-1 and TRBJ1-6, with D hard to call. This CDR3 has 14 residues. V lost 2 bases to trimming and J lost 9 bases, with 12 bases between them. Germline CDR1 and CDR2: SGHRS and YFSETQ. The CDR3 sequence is CASSFLGDGSPLHF. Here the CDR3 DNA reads TGCGCCAGCAGCTTCCTGGGTGATGGTTCACCCCTCCACTTT.

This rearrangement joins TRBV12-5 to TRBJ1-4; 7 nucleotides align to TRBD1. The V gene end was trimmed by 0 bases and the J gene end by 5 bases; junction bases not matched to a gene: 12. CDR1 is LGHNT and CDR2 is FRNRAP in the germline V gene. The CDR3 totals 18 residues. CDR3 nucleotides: TGTGCTAGTGGTTTGGTACTGAGTCCGGGGACAGTAAATGAAAAACTGTTTTTT. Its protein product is CASGLVLSPGTVNEKLFF.

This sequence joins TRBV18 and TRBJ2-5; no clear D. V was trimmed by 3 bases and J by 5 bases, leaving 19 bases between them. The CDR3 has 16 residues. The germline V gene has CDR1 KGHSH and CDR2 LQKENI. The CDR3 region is CASSPAGSRNVETQYF. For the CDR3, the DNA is TGTGCCAGCTCACCTGCTGGCTCCCGAAATGTGGAGACCCAGTACTTC.

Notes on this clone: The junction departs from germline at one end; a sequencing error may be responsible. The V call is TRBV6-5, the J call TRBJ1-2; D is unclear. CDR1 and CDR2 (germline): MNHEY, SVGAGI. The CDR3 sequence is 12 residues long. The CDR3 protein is CASSYGSGLSFF. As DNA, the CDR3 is TGTGCCAGCAGTTACGGGAGTGGGTTGTCTTTCTTC.